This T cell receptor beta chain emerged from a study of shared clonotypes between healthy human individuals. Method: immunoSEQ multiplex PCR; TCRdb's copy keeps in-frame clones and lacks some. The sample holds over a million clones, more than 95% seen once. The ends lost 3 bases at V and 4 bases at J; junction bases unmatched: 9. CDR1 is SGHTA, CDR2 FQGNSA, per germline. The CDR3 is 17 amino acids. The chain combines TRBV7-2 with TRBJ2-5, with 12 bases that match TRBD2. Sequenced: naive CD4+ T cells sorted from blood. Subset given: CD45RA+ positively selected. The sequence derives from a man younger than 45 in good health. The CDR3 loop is CASSLIRLAGVGETQYF. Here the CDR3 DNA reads TGTGCCAGCAGCTTGATACGACTAGCGGGAGTTGGAGAGACCCAGTACTTC.